The text below deals with one T cell receptor (beta chain). These data belong to a study of blood T cell repertoires in COVID-19. In the study overall: Sites across the United States, Italy and Spain contributed samples from acute and convalescent COVID-19.

The CDR3 runs 14 residues. After removal of 5 bases from V and 0 bases from J, the junction contained 3 bases not matched to a gene. Germline V gene lookup returns CDR1 KGHSH and CDR2 LQKENI. The authors' processing: Nucleated cell counts were estimated from reference gene primer amplification. Profiled with immunoSEQ multiplex PCR; TCRdb holds only in-frame clones, not every one. That table gives V, J and clone size, and the DNA gave D and trimming. The data show about 150,000 clones, about 88% seen once. The specimen was peripheral blood. This sequence originates from a human donor in a cohort sampled during active COVID-19. This chain joins TRBV18 and TRBJ1-1, with TRBD1 identical over 7 bases. In DNA, the CDR3 is TGTGCCAGCTCAGCGGGACAGATGAACACTGAAGCTTTCTTT. It specifies CASSAGQMNTEAFF.